These T cell receptor beta chains were read from a single sample in a study of cytomegalovirus exposure and HLA in healthy donors. The assay was immunoSEQ multiplex PCR, and TCRdb's table has in-frame clones only and misses some. Of fewer than 250,000 clones detected, more than 70% appear once; the ten largest clones hold around 1.6%. Sequencing input: PBMCs. These receptors came from a middle-aged man in good health and CMV-seropositive. Both conserved end residues are part of each CDR3. The D gene is left open where the match is weak. Rows may omit the clone size; those that give it use once, few, many or a size class.

TRBV5-8,few,.,TRBJ2-2,CASRKQGNLDTGELFF,TGTGCCAGCAGGAAACAGGGTAATTTGGACACCGGGGAGCTGTTTTTT
TRBV5-1,.,TRBD1,TRBJ1-5,CASSSTGGSQPQHF,TGCGCCAGCAGCTCAACAGGGGGCAGCCAGCCCCAGCATTTT
TRBV29-1,.,.,TRBJ2-3,CSVSPLASTDTQYF,TGCAGCGTTTCCCCTCTGGCTAGCACAGATACGCAGTATTTT
TRBV30,.,TRBD2,TRBJ2-3,CARRTSGRETDTQYF,TGTGCCCGACGGACTAGCGGGAGAGAGACAGATACGCAGTATTTT
TRBV9,.,TRBD2,TRBJ2-3,CASSVSSSGKGADTQYF,TGTGCCAGCAGCGTAAGTTCTAGCGGGAAGGGAGCAGATACGCAGTATTTT
TRBV19,once,TRBD1,TRBJ1-5,CASRLQGNREPQHF,TGTGCCAGTAGACTACAGGGGAATAGGGAGCCCCAGCATTTT
TRBV5-6,.,.,TRBJ1-2,CASSPVLGTAGNGYTF,TGTGCCAGCAGCCCGGTCTTGGGGACGGCGGGGAATGGCTACACCTTC
TRBV21-1,.,.,TRBJ1-1,CATKQLNTEAFF,TGTGCCACCAAACAATTGAACACTGAAGCTTTCTTT
TRBV5-4,.,.,TRBJ2-7,CASTHGGGLQGGNEQYF,TGTGCCAGCACCCATGGAGGAGGGCTTCAGGGTGGGAACGAGCAGTACTTC
TRBV5-1,.,.,TRBJ2-7,CASSPGLTYEQYF,TGCGCCAGCAGCCCGGGACTGACCTACGAGCAGTACTTC
TRBV28,.,TRBD2,TRBJ2-3,CASSLLAGGTDTQYF,TGTGCCAGCAGTTTATTAGCGGGAGGCACAGATACGCAGTATTTT
TRBV7-2,.,.,TRBJ2-3,CASSSYTDTQYF,TGTGCCAGCAGCTCCTATACGGATACGCAGTATTTT
TRBV28,.,.,TRBJ1-5,CASSPGNRANQPQHF,TGTGCCAGCAGTCCAGGGAATAGGGCCAATCAGCCCCAGCATTTT
TRBV11-2,.,.,TRBJ2-6,CASSLSNSGANVLTF,TGTGCCAGCAGTTTGTCCAACTCTGGGGCCAACGTCCTGACTTTC
TRBV5-1,once,TRBD1,TRBJ1-3,CASSPTTGGGGNTIYF,TGCGCCAGCAGCCCTACGACAGGGGGCGGTGGAAACACCATATATTTT
TRBV19,.,.,TRBJ1-5,CASSGRQVDHRGNQPQHF,TGTGCCAGTAGTGGGAGACAGGTGGACCATAGAGGCAATCAGCCCCAGCATTTT